The 24 T cell receptor beta chains given below trace back to one sample, sequenced in a study of cytomegalovirus exposure and HLA in healthy donors listed by TCRdb under 2017. The library was produced with the immunoSEQ multiplex PCR assay. TCRdb provides this immuneACCESS table in a form limited to in-frame rearrangements. Some clones are lacking; in checked studies, under half of them reflect an unresolved V gene, and why the rest are absent is not known. This sample is represented by about 120,000 clones; more than 75% of them were singletons. The ten largest clones represent roughly 2% of the sample. Sequences were obtained from PBMCs. These receptors were obtained from a woman aged 25-40 years in good health and CMV-seronegative.

A few counts support this clone. The V and J genes are TRBV18 and TRBJ2-7; tentatively, D is TRBD1 (6 bases). The CDR3 contains 12 residues. With 3 bases removed from V and 7 bases from J, the gap between germline ends came to 10 bases. Per the germline V gene, CDR1 is KGHSH and CDR2 is LQKENI. CDR3 amino acids: CASSPRGGEQYF. The CDR3 coding sequence is TGTGCCAGCTCACCCAGGGGTGGTGAGCAGTACTTC.

This clone has a handful of counts. The gene calls are TRBV10-1 and TRBJ2-1; a weak D match, TRBD1 (6 bases). V gave up 6 bases and J gave up 0 bases, with 15 bases separating them. Germline CDR1 WNHNN, CDR2 SYGVQD (reference sequence). This CDR3 region has 16 residues. CDR3 sequence reads: CASSPGHLSSYNEQFF. In nucleotides, the CDR3 is TGCGCCAGCAGCCCGGGACACCTGAGCTCCTACAATGAGCAGTTCTTC.

The chain employs TRBV14 and TRBJ2-7; possible D gene TRBD2, 6 bases. Looked up from germline, CDR1 is SGHDN and CDR2 is FVKESK. The germline V and J ends were trimmed by 3 bases and 4 bases, with 13 bases remaining between them. This CDR3 comprises 14 residues. The CDR3 spells CASSQGLQLYEQYF. CDR3 nucleotide sequence: TGTGCCAGCAGCCAGGGACTCCAGCTATACGAGCAGTACTTC.

The J gene is TRBJ2-7, the V gene TRBV2; the D gene is possibly TRBD2 (5 bases). Germline loops: CDR1 SNHLY, CDR2 FYNNEI. This CDR3 has 15 amino acids. Trimming pared 3 bases from V and 9 bases from J, leaving 21 bases between. This chain's CDR3 is CASSERLAYYVGQYF. The CDR3 DNA follows: TGTGCCAGCAGTGAGAGGCTAGCCTACTACGTTGGGCAGTACTTC.

The V and J genes are TRBV5-1 and TRBJ1-1; a possible D gene is TRBD1 (5 bases). Trimming stripped 0 bases from V and 5 bases from J, with 17 bases between. CDR3 length: 16 residues. Germline lookup yields CDR1 SGHRS and CDR2 YFSETQ. The CDR3 here is CASSLAVSQGSTEAFF. Here the CDR3 DNA reads TGCGCCAGCAGCTTGGCGGTCAGCCAGGGAAGTACTGAAGCTTTCTTT.

This chain uses TRBV11-2 with TRBJ2-7, with TRBD2 identical over 10 bases. This CDR3 has 17 amino acids. The V gene's germline CDR1 is SGHAT and CDR2 FQNNGV. V lost 0 bases, J lost 4 bases, and 9 bases stayed unmatched. The CDR3 region has the DNA TGTGCCAGCAGCTTAGAAAATCCACTAGCGGGGAGATACGAGCAGTACTTC. The encoded protein is CASSLENPLAGRYEQYF.

The J gene is TRBJ2-3, the V gene TRBV9; 11 nucleotides match TRBD2. Germline trimming cut 0 bases from V and 3 bases from J; bases unmatched to any gene: 9. CDR3 size: 18 residues. Germline V gives CDR1 SGDLS, CDR2 YYNGEE. In nucleotides, the CDR3 is TGTGCCAGCAGCGTAGGGGTTAGGACTAGCGGGCGGACAGATACGCAGTATTTT. Amino acid sequence: CASSVGVRTSGRTDTQYF.

The chain carries TRBV6-5 and TRBJ2-2; tentatively, D is TRBD1 (6 bases). The CDR3 length is 15 residues. The V and J ends lost 7 bases and 5 bases respectively, with 17 bases between them. Germline V gene data show CDR1 as MNHEY and CDR2 as SVGAGI. CDR3: CASNQGSRGTGELFF. CDR3 bases: TGTGCCAGCAATCAGGGGTCGAGAGGGACCGGGGAGCTGTTTTTT.

V usage is TRBV28 and J usage is TRBJ1-2, with D possibly matching TRBD1 (6 bases). This CDR3 region has 17 residues. CDR1 and CDR2 (germline): MDHEN, SYDVKM. Trimming took 4 bases from V and 5 from J, leaving 23 bases between them. CDR3 region: CASSSTGRDKGEYGYTF. The CDR3 nucleotides are TGTGCCAGCAGTTCCACGGGGAGGGACAAAGGGGAATATGGCTACACCTTC.

The CDR3 nucleotides are TGTGCCGGGGGGGGTTCGGGCTATGGCTACACCTTC. Translating gives CAGGGSGYGYTF. The chain is built from TRBV10-3 and TRBJ1-2; the D gene is possibly TRBD1 (5 bases). Germline V gene lookup returns CDR1 ENHRY and CDR2 SYGVKD. Trimming cost V 11 bases and J 4 bases, with 14 bases left between them. The CDR3 runs to 12 residues.

The gene calls are TRBV25-1 and TRBJ2-5, with 8 bases fitting TRBD1. This CDR3 has 15 residues. Per the germline V gene, CDR1 is MGHDK and CDR2 is SYGVNS. V gave up 3 bases and J gave up 1 base; unmatched junction bases: 4. The CDR3 nucleotides read TGTGCCAGCAGTGATACAGGGGGGACCCAAGAGACCCAGTACTTC. It yields the protein CASSDTGGTQETQYF. Variable domain in full (rest from reference TRBV25-1 and TRBJ2-5): EADIYQTPRYLVIGTGKKITLECSQTMGHDKMYWYQQDPGMELHLIHYSYGVNSTEKGDLSSESTVSRIRTEHFPLTLESARPSHTSQYLCASSDTGGTQETQYFGPGTRLLVL.

The rearrangement uses TRBV20-1 and TRBJ2-3; a weak D match, TRBD2 (6 bases). Germline V lookup: CDR1 DFQATT, CDR2 SNEGSKA (reference sequence). This CDR3 has 11 amino acids. Trimming took 6 bases from V and 8 from J, leaving 12 bases between them. CDR3 nucleotide sequence: TGCAGTGCCGGCCCGGGGGTTACGCAGTATTTT. Protein product: CSAGPGVTQYF.

J is TRBJ2-7 and V is TRBV5-4, with TRBD2 matching 7 bases. J was trimmed by 0 bases and V by 2 bases; bases with no gene match: 2. Looked up from germline, CDR1 is SGHNT and CDR2 is YYREEE (reference sequence). The CDR3 is made up of 14 amino acids. The CDR3 protein is CASSFWEGSYEQYF. DNA of the CDR3: TGTGCCAGCAGCTTTTGGGAGGGCTCCTACGAGCAGTACTTC.

The chain links TRBV4-3 to TRBJ1-2, with TRBD1 matching over 11 bases. The V segment lost 3 bases and the J segment 4 bases; nucleotides outside the gene matches: 10. The CDR3 consists of 17 residues. The V gene's germline CDR1 is LGHNA and CDR2 YSLEER. The CDR3 nucleotides read TGCGCCAGCAGCCAGGAATGGGACAGGGGGGTTGTCTATGGCTACACCTTC. Protein: CASSQEWDRGVVYGYTF.

The rearrangement joins TRBV7-2 to TRBJ1-5; 7 positions match TRBD1. With 1 base clipped from V and 1 base from J, the junction kept 1 base outside the gene matches. The CDR3 consists of 15 residues. The germline CDR1 and CDR2 sequences are SGHTA and FQGNSA. The CDR3 nucleotides read TGTGCCAGCAGCTTAGAAGGGGGCAGCAATCAGCCCCAGCATTTT. Translated, it gives CASSLEGGSNQPQHF.

This clone was observed once. V usage is TRBV5-6 and J usage is TRBJ1-2, with TRBD1 identical over 9 bases. Germline V lookup: CDR1 SGHDT, CDR2 YYEEEE. The CDR3 runs 16 residues. V gave up 4 bases and J gave up 4 bases; unmatched junction bases: 11. The CDR3: CASSLGQGRFSYGYTF. Here the CDR3 DNA reads TGTGCCAGCAGCCTAGGACAGGGGCGATTCTCCTATGGCTACACCTTC.

V gene TRBV5-4 combines with J gene TRBJ2-3; 12 nucleotides align to TRBD2. Germline V gene lookup returns CDR1 SGHNT and CDR2 YYREEE (reference sequence). There are 15 residues in the CDR3. V trimming: 5 bases; J trimming: 0 bases; junction bases outside the gene matches: 1. In nucleotides, the CDR3 is TGTGCCAGCAGTACTAGCGGGGGGAGCACAGATACGCAGTATTTT. Protein sequence: CASSTSGGSTDTQYF.

The V gene is TRBV11-2, the J gene TRBJ2-5; D perhaps matches TRBD1 (6 bases). Per the germline V gene, CDR1 is SGHAT and CDR2 is FQNNGV. The CDR3 covers 14 residues. V was pared by 1 base and J by 5 bases, with 11 bases between. The CDR3 is CASSLGGGPETQYF. Here the CDR3 DNA reads TGTGCCAGCAGCTTAGGAGGGGGTCCCGAGACCCAGTACTTC.

The gene calls are TRBV19 and TRBJ2-3; 13 nucleotides match TRBD2. The V gene end was trimmed by 2 bases and the J gene end by 8 bases; junction bases not matched to a gene: 7. The CDR3 covers 16 residues. Germline assignment: CDR1 LNHDA and CDR2 SQIVND (reference sequence). CDR3 region: CASSITRLAGGPTQYF. CDR3 DNA sequence: TGTGCCAGTAGTATAACCAGACTAGCGGGGGGTCCTACGCAGTATTTT.

The genes are TRBV4-1 and TRBJ1-6, with D uncertain. Trimming stripped 0 bases from V and 6 bases from J, with 9 bases between. This CDR3 comprises 15 residues. CDR1 and CDR2 from the germline V gene are MGHRA and YSYEKL. This CDR3 reads CASSQDRGSNSPLHF. The CDR3 DNA sequence: TGCGCCAGCAGCCAAGATCGAGGCTCTAATTCACCCCTCCACTTT.

This clone was counted a few times. The chain combines TRBV2 with TRBJ2-7, with D maybe TRBD1 (6 bases). The V gene's germline CDR1 is SNHLY and CDR2 FYNNEI. V lost 8 bases to trimming and J lost 3 bases, with 14 bases between them. The CDR3 has 13 amino acids. The CDR3 sequence: CASGAGVNYEQYF. In DNA form, the CDR3 reads TGTGCCAGCGGCGCAGGGGTGAACTACGAGCAGTACTTC.

The V gene is TRBV14, the J gene TRBJ2-7; the match to TRBD1 covers 7 bases. CDR1 is SGHDN and CDR2 is FVKESK in the germline V gene. The CDR3 has 13 amino acids. The trim removed 3 bases at V and 2 bases at J, leaving 1 base unmatched. The chain's CDR3 is CASSQDRTYEQYF. Here the CDR3 DNA reads TGTGCCAGCAGCCAGGACAGGACCTACGAGCAGTACTTC.

This clone has a handful of counts. The chain joins TRBV6-5 to TRBJ1-1; perhaps TRBD1 as D (6 bases). The germline gives CDR1 MNHEY, CDR2 SVGAGI. With 6 bases removed from V and 0 bases from J, the gap between germline ends came to 8 bases. This CDR3 comprises 13 residues. In DNA, the CDR3 is TGTGCCAGCAGGGACAGCTTGAACACTGAAGCTTTCTTT. This codes for CASRDSLNTEAFF.

This chain joins TRBV4-1 and TRBJ2-2; 7 bases match TRBD2. The V segment lost 4 bases and the J segment 0 bases; nucleotides outside the gene matches: 8. The CDR3 is 17 amino acids. CDR1 is MGHRA, CDR2 YSYEKL, per germline. The CDR3 here is CASSPDDAGANTGELFF. DNA for the CDR3: TGCGCCAGCAGCCCAGACGACGCGGGGGCGAACACCGGGGAGCTGTTTTTT.